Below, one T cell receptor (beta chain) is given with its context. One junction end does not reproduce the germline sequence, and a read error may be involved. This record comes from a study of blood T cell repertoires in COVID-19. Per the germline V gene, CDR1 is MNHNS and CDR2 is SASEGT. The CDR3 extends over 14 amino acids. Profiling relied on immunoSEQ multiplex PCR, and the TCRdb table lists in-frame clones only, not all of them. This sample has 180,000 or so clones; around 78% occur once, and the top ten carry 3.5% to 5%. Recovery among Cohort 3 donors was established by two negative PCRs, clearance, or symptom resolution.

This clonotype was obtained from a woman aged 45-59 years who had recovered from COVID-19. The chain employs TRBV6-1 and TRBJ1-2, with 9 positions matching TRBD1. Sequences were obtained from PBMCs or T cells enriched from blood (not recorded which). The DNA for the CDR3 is TGTGCCAGCAGGGAAGACAGGGGGAACTATGGCTACACCTTC. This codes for CASREDRGNYGYTF.